This TCR beta chain was documented in a study of regulatory T cells in long-lasting Graves disease. General study findings and limits: The number of shared public clonotypes was higher in persistent patients (approximately 2,500) than new patients (966). Persistent disease exhibited a predilection for TRBV28, TRBJ1-2 and TRBJ2-5.

The TCR beta library used iRepertoire HTBI primers with Arm-PCR amplification of CDR3. TCRdb reprocessed the multiplex PCR reads via MiXCR and lists one record per CDR3 protein. Of a few hundred thousand distinct CDR3 sequences in the sample, 14% were seen once. Stated time point: newly diagnosed GD, antithyroid drugs for less than 3 months. PBMC-derived RNA was used for the TCR library. On this clonotype: Its antigen is not identified.

V gave up 1 base and J gave up 0 bases, with 21 bases separating them. Germline V CDR1 and CDR2: LNHDA, SQIVND (reference sequence). The CDR3 spans 19 residues. This sample also appeared in a second study, on T cells in Graves' hyperthyroidism and ophthalmopathy. That paper notes: First-round RT-PCR targeting the TCR CDR3 was performed with the HTBI primer set. Blood held most thyroid clonotypes expanded above 0.001 frequency.

The sample in question was peripheral blood mononuclear cells (PBMCs), obtained at new diagnosis, from a patient treated with antithyroid drugs. The chain recombines TRBV19 with TRBJ1-2; no firm D call. The receptor was isolated from a woman between 45 and 60 years old with Graves disease. The chain's CDR3 is CASSIASGARLATNYGYTF. DNA of the CDR3: TGTGCCAGTAGTATAGCCTCCGGTGCCAGGCTGGCGACTAACTATGGCTACACCTTC.